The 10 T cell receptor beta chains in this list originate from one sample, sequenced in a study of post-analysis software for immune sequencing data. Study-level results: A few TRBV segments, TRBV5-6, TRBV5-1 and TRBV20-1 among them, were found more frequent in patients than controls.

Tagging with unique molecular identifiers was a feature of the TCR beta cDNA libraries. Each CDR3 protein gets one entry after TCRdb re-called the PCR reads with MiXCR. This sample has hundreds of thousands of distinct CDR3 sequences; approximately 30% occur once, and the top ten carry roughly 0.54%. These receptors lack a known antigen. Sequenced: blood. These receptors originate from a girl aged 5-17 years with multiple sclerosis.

The CDR3 DNA reads TGTGCCAGCAGTACCAGGGGTTTCGAGACCCAGTACTTC. It specifies CASSTRGFETQYF. The chain has TRBV27 and TRBJ2-5; weak D call: TRBD1 (6 bases). Germline CDR1 reads MNHEY; CDR2 reads SMNVEV (reference sequence). The CDR3 length is 13 residues. Deletions cut 5 bases from V and 5 bases from J, with 12 bases between.

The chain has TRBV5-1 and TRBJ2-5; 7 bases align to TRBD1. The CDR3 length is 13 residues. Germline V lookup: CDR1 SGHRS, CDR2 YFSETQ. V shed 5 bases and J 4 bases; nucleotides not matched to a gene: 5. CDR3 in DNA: TGCGCCAGCAGAATAGGGGGCGGAGAGACCCAGTACTTC. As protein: CASRIGGGETQYF.

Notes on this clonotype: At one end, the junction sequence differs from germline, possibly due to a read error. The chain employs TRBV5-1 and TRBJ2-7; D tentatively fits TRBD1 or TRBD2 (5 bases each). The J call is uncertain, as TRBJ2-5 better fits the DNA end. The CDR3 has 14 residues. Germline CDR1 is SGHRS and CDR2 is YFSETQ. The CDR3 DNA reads TGCGTCAGCAGCTTGGAGGCAGGGTGGGAGACCCAGTACTTC. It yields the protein CVSSLEAGWETQYF.

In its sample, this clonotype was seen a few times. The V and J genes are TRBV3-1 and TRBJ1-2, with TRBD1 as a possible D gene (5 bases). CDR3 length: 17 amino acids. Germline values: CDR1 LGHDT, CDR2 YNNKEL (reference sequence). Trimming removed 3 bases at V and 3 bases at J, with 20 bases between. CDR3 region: CASSQEAGEGTYYGYTF. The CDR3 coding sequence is TGTGCCAGCAGCCAGGAGGCTGGGGAGGGGACCTACTATGGCTACACCTTC.

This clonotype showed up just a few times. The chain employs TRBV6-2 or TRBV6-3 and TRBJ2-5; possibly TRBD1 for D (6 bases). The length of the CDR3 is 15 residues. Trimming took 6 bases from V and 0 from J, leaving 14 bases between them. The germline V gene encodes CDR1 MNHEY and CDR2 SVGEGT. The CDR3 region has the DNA TGTGCCAGCAGCCTAATTACAGGGTACCAAGAGACCCAGTACTTC. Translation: CASSLITGYQETQYF.

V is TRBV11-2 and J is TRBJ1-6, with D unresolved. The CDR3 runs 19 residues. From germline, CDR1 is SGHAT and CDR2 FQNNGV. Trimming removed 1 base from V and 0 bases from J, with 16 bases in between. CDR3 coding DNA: TGTGCCAGCAGCTTAGGAGGGTCCGGCCGGAGCTCCTATAATTCACCCCTCCACTTT. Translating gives CASSLGGSGRSSYNSPLHF. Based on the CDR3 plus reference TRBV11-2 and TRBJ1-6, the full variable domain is EAGVAQSPRYKIIEKRQSVAFWCNPISGHATLYWYQQILGQGPKLLIQFQNNGVVDDSQLPKDRFSAERLKGVDSTLKIQPAKLEDSAVYLCASSLGGSGRSSYNSPLHFGNGTRLTVT.

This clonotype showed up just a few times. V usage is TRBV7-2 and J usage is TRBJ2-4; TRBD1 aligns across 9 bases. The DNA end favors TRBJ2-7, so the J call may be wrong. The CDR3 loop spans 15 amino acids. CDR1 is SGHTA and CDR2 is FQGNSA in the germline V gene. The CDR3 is CASSFTGGAQGEQYF. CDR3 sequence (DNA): TGTGCCAGCAGCTTCACAGGGGGCGCGCAGGGCGAGCAGTACTTC.

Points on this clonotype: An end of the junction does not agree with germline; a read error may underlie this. CDR3 protein: CVSSFGSGAGEQYF. CDR3 coding DNA: TGTGTCAGCAGCTTCGGGTCCGGTGCGGGGGAGCAGTACTTC. The rearrangement uses TRBV7-2 and TRBJ2-4, with 7 bases identical to TRBD2. This CDR3 is built from 14 residues. Germline lookup yields CDR1 SGHTA and CDR2 FQGNSA.

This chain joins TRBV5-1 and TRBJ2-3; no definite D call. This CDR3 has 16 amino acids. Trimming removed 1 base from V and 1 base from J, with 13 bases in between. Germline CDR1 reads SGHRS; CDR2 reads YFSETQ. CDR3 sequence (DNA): TGCGCCAGCAGCTTGCTCGCCAGATTTGGCACAGATACGCAGTATTTT. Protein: CASSLLARFGTDTQYF.

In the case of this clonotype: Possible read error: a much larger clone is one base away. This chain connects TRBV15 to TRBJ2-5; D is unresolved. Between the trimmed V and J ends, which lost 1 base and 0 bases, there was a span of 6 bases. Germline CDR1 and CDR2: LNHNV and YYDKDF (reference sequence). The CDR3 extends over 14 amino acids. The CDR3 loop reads CATSRGHNQETQYF. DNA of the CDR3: TGTGCCACCAGCAGAGGTCACAACCAAGAGACCCAGTACTTC.